The entry that follows covers one T cell receptor (beta chain) sequence. The antigen is unknown. The data are from a study of T cell responses to AZD1222 COVID-19 vaccine. Study observations and caveats: Of spike-specific TCRs, nearly half reportedly target regions left unmutated in variants. Spike as a whole was targeted by vaccine-associated CD4 TCRs, dominant at 160-218 and 743-854. Donors skewed white British and female; clonal diversity was possibly underestimated. Compared with day 0, the breadth and depth of the Spike-specific TCR repertoire rose significantly after two doses of AZD1222.

This table comes from immunoSEQ multiplex PCR, and its TCRdb copy is limited to in-frame clones, with some not included. This table holds around 130,000 clones, around 91% found once. This CDR3 is built from 15 residues. Looked up from germline, CDR1 is SGHRS and CDR2 is YFSETQ. V was pared by 3 bases and J by 1 base, with 13 bases between. This TCR came from an adult in good health. Sequences were derived from peripheral blood, sampled on day 0 of AZD1222 vaccination. V and J are TRBV5-1 and TRBJ2-5, with D perhaps given as TRBD1 or TRBD2 (5 bases each). The CDR3 coding sequence is TGCGCCAGCAGCTGGGCCGGGACCCTCCAAGAGACCCAGTACTTC. The encoded protein is CASSWAGTLQETQYF.